Below, 9 T cell receptor beta chains from the same sample are listed, as sequenced in a study of identical twins. TCRdb passed the 5' RACE reads through MiXCR, listing each CDR3 protein once. The sample holds some 500,000 distinct CDR3 sequences; 14% are singletons and the top ten take approximately 0.52%. The same specimen was also included in a second study, on yellow fever vaccine responses in identical twins.

Material for sequencing was CD4+ T cells sorted from blood. These receptors came from a woman between 18 and 29 years old in good health.

This chain links TRBV7-2 with TRBJ2-5, with D hard to call. This CDR3 region has 12 residues. V was pared by 7 bases and J by 4 bases, with 10 bases between. The germline gives CDR1 SGHTA, CDR2 FQGNSA. This CDR3 reads CASILGVETQYF. The CDR3 DNA is TGTGCCAGCATTCTTGGGGTAGAGACCCAGTACTTC.

V gene TRBV12-3 or TRBV12-4 combines with J gene TRBJ2-1; 11 nucleotides align to TRBD2. The V gene end was trimmed by 4 bases and the J gene end by 6 bases; junction bases not matched to a gene: 5. CDR3 length equals 15 residues. Here the CDR3 DNA reads TGTGCCAGCAGTTATAGCGGGAGGGCCGTCAATGAGCAGTTCTTC. This codes for CASSYSGRAVNEQFF.

V usage is TRBV6-5 and J usage is TRBJ2-7; either TRBD1 or TRBD2 may fit D (6 bases each). CDR1 is MNHEY and CDR2 is SVGAGI in the germline V gene. Trimming took 0 bases from V and 2 from J, leaving 14 bases between them. CDR3 length equals 16 residues. CDR3 region: CASSYSIKGGTYEQYF. DNA of the CDR3: TGTGCCAGCAGTTACTCGATCAAGGGGGGAACCTACGAGCAGTACTTC.

The V call is TRBV15, the J call TRBJ2-3, with 9 positions matching TRBD2. Per the germline V gene, CDR1 is LNHNV and CDR2 is YYDKDF (reference sequence). There are 13 residues in the CDR3. The V and J ends lost 11 bases and 3 bases, in that order; junction bases with no gene match: 6. CDR3 sequence reads: CASQAGGTDTQYF. CDR3 in DNA: TGTGCCTCACAAGCGGGGGGTACAGATACGCAGTATTTT. Together with reference TRBV15 and TRBJ2-3, the CDR3 gives the full variable domain: DAMVIQNPRYQVTQFGKPVTLSCSQTLNHNVMYWYQQKSSQAPKLLFHYYDKDFNNEADTPDNFQSRRPNTSFCFLDIRSPGLGDTAMYLCASQAGGTDTQYFGPGTRLTVL.

This clonotype was detected a few times. J is TRBJ2-5 and V is TRBV5-1; D is undetermined. This CDR3 region has 14 residues. Germline CDR1 is SGHRS and CDR2 is YFSETQ. V was cut by 0 bases and J by 5 bases, with 11 bases left in between. CDR3 in DNA: TGCGCCAGCAGCTTGGTTCCGGTTTTGGAGACCCAGTACTTC. This codes for CASSLVPVLETQYF.

This clonotype showed up many times. This sequence joins TRBV12-3 or TRBV12-4 and TRBJ2-2; TRBD2 matches 9 bases. Germline trimming cut 5 bases from V and 1 base from J; bases unmatched to any gene: 2. There are 15 residues in the CDR3. CDR3 bases: TGTGCCAGCAGTACTAGCGGGCAGAACACCGGGGAGCTGTTTTTT. This translates into CASSTSGQNTGELFF.

The genes are TRBV4-2 and TRBJ2-5; TRBD2 aligns across 8 bases. Germline values: CDR1 LGHNA, CDR2 YNFKEQ. Trimming took 4 bases from V and 5 from J; bases not matched to a gene: 12. The CDR3 is made up of 16 amino acids. The CDR3 loop is CASSPGGVSGEETQYF. DNA of the CDR3: TGTGCCAGCAGCCCCGGAGGGGTTAGCGGGGAGGAGACCCAGTACTTC.

This clonotype has a count of ten or more. This sequence joins TRBV6-5 and TRBJ2-2, with 9 bases fitting TRBD2. V lost 4 bases to trimming and J lost 4 bases; unmatched junction nucleotides: 4. The CDR3 extends over 15 amino acids. Germline loops: CDR1 MNHEY, CDR2 SVGAGI. The CDR3, as DNA: TGTGCCAGCAGTTTAGCGGGAGTCGGCACCGGGGAGCTGTTTTTT. Protein product: CASSLAGVGTGELFF.

This clonotype was seen more than once but under ten times. The chain links TRBV5-1 to TRBJ1-4; unclear D gene. With 3 bases removed from V and 0 bases from J, the gap between germline ends came to 18 bases. CDR1 is SGHRS and CDR2 is YFSETQ in the germline V gene. The CDR3 extends over 18 amino acids. CDR3: CASSSGRGLGSTNEKLFF. The CDR3, as DNA: TGCGCCAGCAGCTCCGGACGCGGGTTAGGTTCAACTAATGAAAAACTGTTTTTT.